Described below is a single T cell receptor beta chain sequence and its context. Other nucleotide sequences from this sample produce the same CDR3. The record originates from a study of blood T cell repertoires in COVID-19. As for the study in general: The cDNA or gDNA used as material had been derived from T cells, B-cell-depleted T cells, or PBMCs.

Germline assignment: CDR1 WSHSY and CDR2 SAAADI. Germline trimming cut 6 bases from V and 3 bases from J; bases unmatched to any gene: 4. The CDR3 consists of 15 residues. Original handling: For nucleated cells, counts were estimated from reference gene primer amplification. Generated by immunoSEQ multiplex PCR, the TCRdb table keeps only in-frame clones and is missing some. V and J calls plus clone size are reproduced from that table; the DNA served to infer D and trimming. The sample lists approximately 300,000 clones, more than 75% occurring once. The participants were between roughly 18 and 100 years old and came from some 25 US areas. Self-reported history from a screening survey and questionnaire set each donor's cohort.

The chain combines TRBV10-2 with TRBJ2-3; 12 nucleotides line up with TRBD2. The receptor's source is a young woman who had recovered from COVID-19. What was sequenced was PBMCs or T cells enriched from blood (not recorded which). The CDR3 reads CASRVTSGSTDTQYF. CDR3 bases: TGCGCCAGCAGGGTGACTAGCGGGAGTACAGATACGCAGTATTTT.